This T cell receptor beta chain derives from a study of beta chain features in type 1 diabetes. Expressed TCRB transcripts got sequenced, as all isolated RNA was reverse transcribed. Assay: immunoSEQ multiplex PCR; the TCRdb copy retains only in-frame clones and omits some. The sample shows about 450,000 clones, 10% to 12% of them seen only once. Overall study findings and caveats: Among patients, naive, central memory and Treg TCRB repertoires appeared more similar than among healthy donors. The VDJ junctions of type 1 diabetes patients carried fewer insertions and more deletions.

The CDR3 contains 14 residues. CDR1 MNHNY and CDR2 SVGAGI come from the germline V gene (reference sequence). Trimming removed 2 bases from V and 8 bases from J, with 10 bases in between. Worth noting for this clone: Its target is unknown.

Cell sorting via CD45RO/CCR7/CD25/CD127/CD95/CD27 was performed to obtain CD4+ naive, central memory, regulatory and stem cell-like memory cells. Purity exceeding 95% was reached by all sorted populations. This chain joins TRBV6-6 and TRBJ1-6; no reliable D call. The source material was naive CD4+ T cells from blood. This receptor was taken from a woman aged 18-29 years in good health. This CDR3 reads CASSYQGDHSPLHF. The CDR3, as DNA: TGTGCCAGCAGTTACCAAGGAGACCATTCACCCCTCCACTTT.